These 24 T cell receptor beta chains originate from one sample sequenced in a study of CD8 T cell repertoires and HIV-1 epitope variants. Only in-frame clones appear in the TCRdb table, and some are missing; sequencing was by immunoSEQ multiplex PCR. The table lists over 5,000 clones, about 60% of them singletons, with around two fifths in the top ten. Antigen specificity for these receptors is unknown. The sequenced sample was cultured CD8+ T cells derived from PBMCs. These receptors were collected from a male donor with HIV.

This clone was counted a few times. The CDR3 protein is CASSEDNYEQYF. The CDR3 DNA follows: TGTGCCAGCAGTGAGGACAACTACGAGCAGTACTTC. The chain employs TRBV2 and TRBJ2-7; D may be TRBD1 (5 bases). This CDR3 region has 12 residues. The germline V gene has CDR1 SNHLY and CDR2 FYNNEI. The germline V and J ends were trimmed by 3 bases and 3 bases, with 6 bases remaining between them.

By sample share, this clone is medium-sized. The V call is TRBV27, the J call TRBJ2-7; D possibly matches TRBD1 or TRBD2 (5 bases each). The CDR3 totals 16 residues. Germline V gene lookup returns CDR1 MNHEY and CDR2 SMNVEV (reference sequence). Trimming left V 0 bases short and J 0 bases short, with 12 bases between. CDR3 DNA sequence: TGTGCCAGCAGTTTATCGGTTGGGACGTACTCCTACGAGCAGTACTTC. Its translation is CASSLSVGTYSYEQYF.

V usage is TRBV6-4 and J usage is TRBJ2-1; no clear D gene. Trimming took off 8 bases at V and 7 bases at J, with 21 bases between the two ends. CDR1 and CDR2 from the germline V gene are MRHNA and SNTAGT. This CDR3 comprises 15 residues. The CDR3 DNA reads as TGTGCCAGCCTCGGTGCGCTAGTATCTCGTAATGAGCAGTTCTTC. This gives the protein CASLGALVSRNEQFF.

The chain recombines TRBV9 with TRBJ1-1; the match to TRBD1 covers 7 bases. This CDR3 comprises 13 residues. Trimming took 2 bases from V and 6 from J; bases not matched to a gene: 4. Germline CDR1 SGDLS, CDR2 YYNGEE. The CDR3 sequence is CASSVGQVSEAFF. DNA for the CDR3: TGTGCCAGCAGCGTCGGACAGGTTTCTGAAGCTTTCTTT.

As concerns this clone: Within the sample, other DNA sequences also encode this same CDR3. The V call is TRBV4-1, the J call TRBJ1-1, with D possibly matching TRBD1 (5 bases). V was clipped by 1 base and J by 4 bases, with 13 bases between them. This CDR3 is 15 amino acids long. The V gene's germline CDR1 is MGHRA and CDR2 YSYEKL. CDR3 nucleotides: TGCGCCAGCAGCCAAGCGGCAGGGTCGGTCACTGAAGCTTTCTTT. This encodes CASSQAAGSVTEAFF.

V usage is TRBV19 and J usage is TRBJ2-2, with a possible D match to TRBD2 (6 bases). This CDR3 has 16 residues. Trimming removed 5 bases at V and 4 bases at J, with 17 bases between. Germline CDR1 LNHDA, CDR2 SQIVND (reference sequence). The CDR3 DNA is TGTGCCAGTAGTGCTTACGGGACTCGGGGCACCGGGGAGCTGTTTTTT. Translation: CASSAYGTRGTGELFF.

The CDR3: CSVEAGNTIYF. The CDR3 nucleotides read TGCAGCGTTGAGGCGGGAAACACCATATATTTT. The chain couples TRBV29-1 to TRBJ1-3; D is undetermined. Germline CDR1 reads SQVTM; CDR2 reads ANQGSEA. Between the trimmed V and J ends, which lost 3 bases and 4 bases, there was a span of 4 bases. CDR3 size: 11 residues.

The chain uses TRBV9 and TRBJ1-2; D remains ambiguous. The V end was cut by 3 bases, the J end by 4 bases, with 13 bases between. CDR1 and CDR2 (germline): SGDLS, YYNGEE. CDR3 length: 14 amino acids. The CDR3: CASSEKTGVYGYTF. The CDR3 DNA is TGTGCCAGCAGCGAAAAGACTGGGGTCTATGGCTACACCTTC. The full variable domain, completed using reference TRBV9 and TRBJ1-2, is DSGVTQTPKHLITATGQRVTLRCSPRSGDLSVYWYQQSLDQGLQFLIQYYNGEERAKGNILERFSAQQFPDLHSELNLSSLELGDSALYFCASSEKTGVYGYTFGSGTRLTVV.

The V and J genes are TRBV6-5 and TRBJ2-7; TRBD2 might be the D (6 bases). The CDR3 is made up of 12 amino acids. Germline V lookup: CDR1 MNHEY, CDR2 SVGAGI. V lost 2 bases, J lost 6 bases, and 8 bases lay in between. In nucleotides, the CDR3 is TGTGCCAGCAGTTACGGGGGAGGCGAGCAGTACTTC. It specifies CASSYGGGEQYF.

The sample holds a few counts of this clone. The gene calls are TRBV7-4 and TRBJ2-7; 7 bases align to TRBD1. V lost 8 bases to trimming and J lost 5 bases; unmatched junction nucleotides: 3. Germline assignment: CDR1 SGHVT and CDR2 SQSDAQ. This CDR3 contains 11 residues. CDR3 bases: TGTGCCAGCGCAACAGGGGACGAGCAGTACTTC. Translation: CASATGDEQYF.

The chain employs TRBV7-9 and TRBJ1-3, with TRBD1 as a possible D gene (5 bases). V was shortened by 7 bases and J by 1 base, with 26 bases between the two germline ends. The CDR3 length is 19 residues. Germline V lookup: CDR1 SEHNR, CDR2 FQNEAQ (reference sequence). CDR3 DNA sequence: TGTGCCAGCAACTTTCCGGGGGGAACCGACCCTCGTTCTGGAAACACCATATATTTT. Amino acid sequence: CASNFPGGTDPRSGNTIYF.

This clone occurred a few times. The chain uses TRBV7-8 and TRBJ2-2, with 9 bases matching TRBD1. In germline, CDR1 is SGHVS, CDR2 FQNEAQ. The CDR3 runs to 15 residues. J gave up 4 bases and V 3 bases, and 3 bases lay outside the gene matches. The CDR3 region is CASSLGTGLTGELFF. The CDR3 bases are TGTGCCAGCAGCTTGGGGACAGGGCTCACCGGGGAGCTGTTTTTT.

The rearrangement joins TRBV6-5 to TRBJ1-2; D remains ambiguous. This CDR3 is built from 13 residues. Germline CDR1 reads MNHEY; CDR2 reads SVGAGI. V dropped 4 bases and J dropped 6 bases, with 12 bases sitting between them. DNA for the CDR3: TGTGCCAGCAGTTTTTCGACGGTAGATGGCTACACCTTC. Protein product: CASSFSTVDGYTF.

The V gene is TRBV5-6, the J gene TRBJ2-1; D is unresolved. The CDR3 length is 13 residues. Trimming took 2 bases from V and 4 from J, leaving 7 bases between them. The germline V gene has CDR1 SGHDT and CDR2 YYEEEE. The CDR3 region is CASSFTTYNEQFF. The CDR3 region has the DNA TGTGCCAGCAGCTTTACAACTTACAATGAGCAGTTCTTC.

This clone occurred a few times. V gene TRBV25-1 combines with J gene TRBJ2-3, with D perhaps matching TRBD1 or TRBD2 (6 bases each). CDR1 MGHDK and CDR2 SYGVNS come from the germline V gene. This CDR3 has 15 residues. V lost 3 bases and J lost 0, with 10 bases in between. The CDR3 reads CASSDRRGSTDTQYF. The CDR3 bases are TGTGCCAGCAGTGACCGGAGGGGGAGCACAGATACGCAGTATTTT.

This clone was observed once. The gene calls are TRBV6-5 and TRBJ2-5, with 11 bases fitting TRBD2. Germline CDR1 MNHEY, CDR2 SVGAGI. The CDR3 contains 15 residues. V was pared by 4 bases and J by 4 bases, with 5 bases of the junction left unmatched. The CDR3 sequence is CASSFSGGAPETQYF. The CDR3 DNA sequence: TGTGCCAGCAGTTTTAGCGGGGGGGCCCCAGAGACCCAGTACTTC.

The chain couples TRBV2 to TRBJ1-5, with 7 bases lining up with TRBD1. The CDR3 consists of 13 residues. Unmatched junction bases numbered 5, after V lost 11 bases and J lost 1 base. The germline V gene encodes CDR1 SNHLY and CDR2 FYNNEI. Written as DNA, the CDR3 is TGTGCCGGACAGGCGGAAAGCAATCAGCCCCAGCATTTT. This gives the protein CAGQAESNQPQHF.

This clone was recorded a few times. This chain's CDR3 is CASSSRQGTRNTIYF. Written as DNA, the CDR3 is TGTGCCAGCAGCTCCCGACAGGGGACCCGAAACACCATATATTTT. The V gene is TRBV5-4, the J gene TRBJ1-3; 8 nucleotides match TRBD1. Trimming at V came to 3 bases and at J to 5 bases, leaving 7 bases not matched to a gene. The CDR3 contains 15 residues. Germline V gives CDR1 SGHNT, CDR2 YYREEE (reference sequence).

The chain recombines TRBV14 with TRBJ2-7, with a possible D match to TRBD1 (6 bases). The CDR3 consists of 15 residues. The germline gives CDR1 SGHDN, CDR2 FVKESK. Deletions cut 1 base from V and 0 bases from J, with 10 bases between. CDR3 in amino acids: CASSQGTAFSYEQYF. Written as DNA, the CDR3 is TGTGCCAGCAGCCAAGGGACAGCTTTCTCCTACGAGCAGTACTTC.

V and J are TRBV27 and TRBJ1-6; weak D call: TRBD1 (6 bases). There are 17 residues in the CDR3. CDR1 and CDR2 (germline): MNHEY, SMNVEV (reference sequence). V dropped 2 bases and J dropped 4 bases, with 15 bases sitting between them. CDR3 sequence reads: CASSLTARQVYNSPLHF. The CDR3 region has the DNA TGTGCCAGCAGTTTAACGGCGAGACAGGTGTATAATTCACCCCTCCACTTT.

V usage is TRBV28 and J usage is TRBJ1-1; 7 bases match TRBD1. J was trimmed by 5 bases and V by 6 bases; bases with no gene match: 15. The CDR3 sequence is 16 residues long. Germline CDR1 reads MDHEN; CDR2 reads SYDVKM. Written as DNA, the CDR3 is TGTGCCAGCAGCTTCATTACAGGGGCGAGGTCGACTGAAGCTTTCTTT. Amino acids: CASSFITGARSTEAFF.

The genes are TRBV29-1 and TRBJ2-2, with a possible D match to TRBD2 (5 bases). Germline loops: CDR1 SQVTM, CDR2 ANQGSEA. CDR3 size: 15 residues. Trimming left V 0 bases short and J 5 bases short, with 13 bases between. The CDR3 DNA sequence: TGCAGCGTTGAAGATCGGGGTCGTGGGACCGGGGAGCTGTTTTTT. Its protein is CSVEDRGRGTGELFF.

The chain carries TRBV12-2 and TRBJ2-2; the table's D call TRBD2 went unverified against the DNA. TRBV12-2 is a pseudogene segment. The CDR3 loop spans 13 amino acids. The CDR3 protein is CASRPGNTGELFF. DNA of the CDR3: TGTGCAAGTCGCCCGGGGAACACCGGGGAGCTGTTTTTT.

The chain carries TRBV5-6 and TRBJ1-2; D gene ambiguous. The CDR3 totals 14 residues. The ends were cut back, 4 bases at V and 2 bases at J, with 12 bases in the middle. Germline values: CDR1 SGHDT, CDR2 YYEEEE. CDR3 nucleotides: TGTGCCAGCAGCGAAGGCGGGTCGAACTATGGCTACACCTTC. Its protein is CASSEGGSNYGYTF.